The 32 T cell receptor beta chains below come from one sample, sequenced in a study of sequential checkpoint blockade in melanoma. Described treatment: randomized to nivolumab then ipilimumab (arm A) or the reverse (arm B). The assay was immunoSEQ multiplex PCR, and TCRdb's table has in-frame clones only and misses some. Altogether under 25,000 clones are present, around two thirds being singletons, with the ten largest covering about 20%. This sample comprised CD8+ T cells sorted from blood (inferred from file names), obtained from a patient given nivolumab and ipilimumab in sequence. The receptors were gathered from a human donor with melanoma.

This chain uses TRBV27 with TRBJ1-1; TRBD1 agrees at 9 bases. The CDR3 length is 14 residues. The germline V gene has CDR1 MNHEY and CDR2 SMNVEV (reference sequence). Germline trimming cut 3 bases from V and 6 bases from J; bases unmatched to any gene: 5. CDR3 loop: CASSFGTGRPEAFF. CDR3 in DNA: TGTGCCAGCAGTTTTGGGACAGGGAGGCCTGAAGCTTTCTTT.

This chain joins TRBV30 and TRBJ2-7, with TRBD1 matching 9 bases. Germline CDR1 GTSNPN, CDR2 SVGIG (reference sequence). The CDR3 runs 14 residues. The ends lost 2 bases at V and 4 bases at J; junction bases unmatched: 6. CDR3 sequence reads: CAWSTGQGSYEQYF. The CDR3 nucleotides read TGTGCCTGGAGTACGGGACAGGGATCGTACGAGCAGTACTTC.

J is TRBJ2-1 and V is TRBV2; 7 nucleotides line up with TRBD2. The ends lost 2 bases at V and 1 base at J; junction bases unmatched: 2. The CDR3 consists of 15 residues. Per the germline V gene, CDR1 is SNHLY and CDR2 is FYNNEI. CDR3 nucleotide sequence: TGTGCCAGCAGTGAAAGCGGGGCATCCTACAATGAGCAGTTCTTC. Translation gives CASSESGASYNEQFF.

The rearrangement joins TRBV5-1 to TRBJ2-3; D might be TRBD1 (5 bases). This CDR3 spans 16 amino acids. Trimming cost V 0 bases and J 1 base, with 12 bases left between them. Germline V gene lookup returns CDR1 SGHRS and CDR2 YFSETQ. In DNA, the CDR3 is TGCGCCAGCAGCTTGGACTTAGGCAGGGGCACAGATACGCAGTATTTT. As protein: CASSLDLGRGTDTQYF.

The chain combines TRBV28 with TRBJ1-1, with unresolved D. The CDR3 spans 15 residues. Trimming removed 7 bases from V and 4 bases from J, with 19 bases in between. From germline, CDR1 is MDHEN and CDR2 SYDVKM. The CDR3 coding sequence is TGTGCCAGCACCACCTTCACCTCGGCTAGCACTGAAGCTTTCTTT. This codes for CASTTFTSASTEAFF.

The CDR3 is CASSRDRDLLENTEAFF. The DNA of the CDR3 is TGTGCCAGCAGCAGGGACAGGGACCTCCTGGAAAACACTGAAGCTTTCTTT. The rearrangement uses TRBV11-2 and TRBJ1-1; 9 bases align to TRBD1. The germline V gene encodes CDR1 SGHAT and CDR2 FQNNGV. CDR3 length equals 17 residues. V lost 5 bases, J lost 2 bases, and 12 bases stayed unmatched.

This clone was detected a few times. The genes are TRBV7-6 and TRBJ1-1; D remains ambiguous. CDR1 is SGHVS and CDR2 is FNYEAQ in the germline V gene. The CDR3 has 13 amino acids. Trimming took off 3 bases at V and 5 bases at J, with 10 bases between the two ends. The CDR3 here is CASSFNSGTEAFF. The CDR3 region has the DNA TGTGCCAGCAGCTTTAATTCCGGGACTGAAGCTTTCTTT.

The J gene is TRBJ1-5, the V gene TRBV5-5; no definite D call. With 0 bases removed from V and 1 base from J, the gap between germline ends came to 11 bases. Germline V CDR1 and CDR2: SGHKS, YYEKEE (reference sequence). This CDR3 contains 16 residues. CDR3 nucleotide sequence: TGTGCCAGCAGCTTGGCAGGCCCCCTAAGCAATCAGCCCCAGCATTTT. Protein product: CASSLAGPLSNQPQHF. Combining the CDR3 with reference TRBV5-5 and TRBJ1-5 gives the whole variable domain DAGVTQSPTHLIKTRGQQVTLRCSPISGHKSVSWYQQVLGQGPQFIFQYYEKEERGRGNFPDRFSARQFPNYSSELNVNALLLGDSALYLCASSLAGPLSNQPQHFGDGTRLSIL.

The J gene is TRBJ1-2, the V gene TRBV5-6, with 10 bases aligning to TRBD1. The CDR3 extends over 15 amino acids. Germline trimming cut 0 bases from V and 8 bases from J; bases unmatched to any gene: 7. The germline gives CDR1 SGHDT, CDR2 YYEEEE. The CDR3: CASSLEPDRGIGYTF. The CDR3 DNA follows: TGTGCCAGCAGCTTGGAGCCGGACAGGGGGATAGGCTACACCTTC.

V is TRBV27 and J is TRBJ2-1; a weak D match, TRBD2 (6 bases). Germline values: CDR1 MNHEY, CDR2 SMNVEV (reference sequence). The CDR3 contains 14 residues. Trimming removed 5 bases from V and 4 bases from J, with 12 bases in between. CDR3 amino acids: CASSPGTFYNEQFF. The CDR3 DNA reads TGTGCCAGCAGTCCCGGGACTTTTTACAATGAGCAGTTCTTC.

This chain joins TRBV9 and TRBJ1-1; tentative D call: TRBD1 (5 bases). Germline loops: CDR1 SGDLS, CDR2 YYNGEE. V gave up 0 bases and J gave up 4 bases, with 13 bases separating them. The CDR3 length is 15 residues. This CDR3 is CASSVGREGGTEAFF. DNA for the CDR3: TGTGCCAGCAGCGTAGGCAGGGAGGGTGGCACTGAAGCTTTCTTT.

The chain recombines TRBV7-9 with TRBJ1-1; 11 bases map to TRBD1. The CDR3 has 14 amino acids. Looked up from germline, CDR1 is SEHNR and CDR2 is FQNEAQ (reference sequence). J gave up 5 bases and V 4 bases, and 3 bases lay outside the gene matches. As DNA, the CDR3 is TGTGCCAGCAGCTACCGGGACAGGGGGACTGAAGCTTTCTTT. It translates to CASSYRDRGTEAFF.

This chain connects TRBV13 to TRBJ1-1, with D maybe TRBD1 (6 bases). Germline lookup yields CDR1 PRHDT and CDR2 FYEKMQ (reference sequence). CDR3 length equals 12 residues. The V gene lost 6 bases and the J gene lost 6 bases, with 11 bases spanning the gap. This CDR3 reads CASRGDRPEAFF. For the CDR3, the DNA is TGTGCCAGCAGGGGCGACAGGCCTGAAGCTTTCTTT.

A few counts support this clone. The V and J genes are TRBV19 and TRBJ2-7; 9 nucleotides agree with TRBD2. This CDR3 contains 13 residues. Per germline, CDR1 LNHDA and CDR2 SQIVND (reference sequence). V lost 3 bases, J lost 7 bases, and 4 bases stayed unmatched. For the CDR3, the DNA is TGTGCCAGTAGTATGGGTAGCGGGAGAGAGCAGTACTTC. Residues: CASSMGSGREQYF. Combining the CDR3 with reference TRBV19 and TRBJ2-7 gives the whole variable domain DGGITQSPKYLFRKEGQNVTLSCEQNLNHDAMYWYRQDPGQGLRLIYYSQIVNDFQKGDIAEGYSVSREKKESFPLTVTSAQKNPTAFYLCASSMGSGREQYFGPGTRLTVT.

CDR3 sequence (DNA): TGCGCCAGCAGCTCGAGCTCCTACAATGAGCAGTTCTTC. Translating it yields CASSSSSYNEQFF. The chain links TRBV5-1 to TRBJ2-1; D uncertain. CDR3 length: 13 residues. In germline, CDR1 is SGHRS, CDR2 YFSETQ. V lost 3 bases to trimming and J lost 0 bases, with 4 bases between them. Full variable domain (rest looked up from reference TRBV5-1 and TRBJ2-1): KAGVTQTPRYLIKTRGQQVTLSCSPISGHRSVSWYQQTPGQGLQFLFEYFSETQRNKGNFPGRFSGRQFSNSRSEMNVSTLELGDSALYLCASSSSSYNEQFFGPGTRLTVL.

This sequence joins TRBV5-5 and TRBJ1-2; D is perhaps TRBD1 (6 bases). CDR3 size: 17 residues. The germline V gene encodes CDR1 SGHKS and CDR2 YYEKEE (reference sequence). V was shortened by 2 bases and J by 3 bases, with 20 bases between the two germline ends. The CDR3 here is CASSLRFPGDYDYGYTF. In DNA, the CDR3 is TGTGCCAGCAGCTTAAGATTCCCAGGGGACTACGACTATGGCTACACCTTC.

In this sample, this clone turned up a few times. The chain recombines TRBV6-1 with TRBJ2-1; the match to TRBD2 covers 10 bases. The CDR3 contains 15 residues. Germline loops: CDR1 MNHNS, CDR2 SASEGT. Trimming cost V 5 bases and J 7 bases; bases outside gene matches: 8. In nucleotides, the CDR3 is TGTGCCAGCAGTTCTCTAGCGGGGGAGGGGAATGAGCAGTTCTTC. Residues: CASSSLAGEGNEQFF.

This chain uses TRBV7-2 with TRBJ2-3; TRBD1 matches 7 bases. From germline, CDR1 is SGHTA and CDR2 FQGNSA. Trimming took 4 bases from V and 6 from J; bases not matched to a gene: 7. The CDR3 loop spans 14 amino acids. The CDR3 coding sequence is TGTGCCAGCAGCTCCGGGACAGATGGTGATACGCAGTATTTT. This encodes CASSSGTDGDTQYF.

V and J are TRBV5-1 and TRBJ1-1, with unresolved D. Germline loops: CDR1 SGHRS, CDR2 YFSETQ. Trimming shortened V by 0 bases and J by 3 bases, and 12 bases separated the two germline ends. This CDR3 spans 15 amino acids. Here the CDR3 DNA reads TGCGCCAGCAGCTTGGGGTGGGGAGGCGACACTGAAGCTTTCTTT. This translates into CASSLGWGGDTEAFF.

V is TRBV7-6 and J is TRBJ2-1; TRBD1 aligns across 7 bases. The germline gives CDR1 SGHVS, CDR2 FNYEAQ. This CDR3 has 16 residues. The ends lost 4 bases at V and 7 bases at J; junction bases unmatched: 13. The CDR3 DNA follows: TGTGCCAGCAGCTGGGGGACAGCCGTCGTGCCGAATGAGCAGTTCTTC. This gives the protein CASSWGTAVVPNEQFF.

V is TRBV25-1 and J is TRBJ2-7, with D possibly being TRBD2 (6 bases). Germline CDR1 MGHDK, CDR2 SYGVNS. The CDR3 runs 13 residues. Trimming stripped 8 bases from V and 6 bases from J, with 17 bases between. The CDR3 DNA reads TGTGCCAGCGGGGGGTCGATCCTGGGCGAGCAGTACTTC. Amino acids: CASGGSILGEQYF.

This clone has a handful of counts. The chain is built from TRBV6-1 and TRBJ2-7, with D tentatively TRBD1 (6 bases). Germline V gives CDR1 MNHNS, CDR2 SASEGT. The CDR3 is made up of 13 amino acids. The V and J ends lost 6 bases and 2 bases respectively, with 11 bases between them. CDR3 nucleotide sequence: TGTGCCAGCAGGAAGGGGGTTGCCTACGAGCAGTACTTC. Its protein product is CASRKGVAYEQYF.

The chain couples TRBV5-1 to TRBJ2-7; TRBD1 agrees at 9 bases. The CDR3 length is 16 residues. Germline V lookup: CDR1 SGHRS, CDR2 YFSETQ. The trim removed 5 bases at V and 0 bases at J, leaving 9 bases unmatched. In DNA form, the CDR3 reads TGCGCCAGCAGTTTAGGACAGGGGTTGGTCTCCTACGAGCAGTACTTC. Translated, it gives CASSLGQGLVSYEQYF.

The rearrangement joins TRBV7-6 to TRBJ2-1; 9 bases align to TRBD1. CDR1 and CDR2 from the germline V gene are SGHVS and FNYEAQ. V gave up 6 bases and J gave up 0 bases; unmatched junction bases: 9. The CDR3 has 17 amino acids. CDR3 coding DNA: TGTGCCAGCAGTCCTACACGGACAGGGGACTCCTACAATGAGCAGTTCTTC. Amino acids: CASSPTRTGDSYNEQFF.

The rearrangement uses TRBV6-4 and TRBJ2-7, with D tentatively TRBD1 (6 bases). The CDR3 is 14 residues long. Trimming removed 3 bases at V and 6 bases at J, with 15 bases between. Germline V lookup: CDR1 MRHNA, CDR2 SNTAGT. CDR3 residues: CASSEAGDATEQYF. Written as DNA, the CDR3 is TGTGCCAGCAGTGAGGCAGGGGACGCTACCGAGCAGTACTTC.

The chain joins TRBV5-5 to TRBJ1-1, with D perhaps matching TRBD1 (6 bases). The CDR3 totals 17 residues. V gave up 2 bases and J gave up 0 bases, with 17 bases separating them. The V gene's germline CDR1 is SGHKS and CDR2 YYEKEE (reference sequence). The CDR3 DNA reads TGTGCCAGCAGCTTTGCAGTTACAGGGACAATGAACACTGAAGCTTTCTTT. It encodes CASSFAVTGTMNTEAFF.

The chain has TRBV4-1 and TRBJ2-2; tentatively, D is TRBD2 (6 bases). V shed 2 bases and J shed 4 bases, with 11 bases lying between them. This CDR3 is built from 15 residues. Germline values: CDR1 MGHRA, CDR2 YSYEKL. CDR3 amino acids: CASSQQRDFTGELFF. The CDR3 region has the DNA TGCGCCAGCAGCCAACAACGGGACTTCACCGGGGAGCTGTTTTTT.

This clone was detected only a few times. The gene calls are TRBV2 and TRBJ2-1, with 11 positions matching TRBD2. V trimming: 4 bases; J trimming: 4 bases; junction bases outside the gene matches: 3. This CDR3 contains 15 residues. CDR1 SNHLY and CDR2 FYNNEI come from the germline V gene. DNA of the CDR3: TGTGCCAGCAGTGCGACTAGCGGGGTGTACAATGAGCAGTTCTTC. Amino acid sequence: CASSATSGVYNEQFF.

The chain couples TRBV23-1 to TRBJ2-1; D remains ambiguous. TRBV23-1 is known as an ORF, though its function is uncertain. V was shortened by 4 bases and J by 5 bases, with 6 bases between the two germline ends. This CDR3 has 12 residues. In nucleotides, the CDR3 is TGCGCCAGCAGTCTAGATGACAATGAGCAGTTCTTC. Its translation is CASSLDDNEQFF.

The chain uses TRBV5-4 and TRBJ1-2, with D maybe TRBD1 (5 bases). This CDR3 has 17 residues. V was clipped by 0 bases and J by 0 bases, with 15 bases between them. The germline V gene has CDR1 SGHNT and CDR2 YYREEE (reference sequence). CDR3 residues: CASSLGDSIFSNYGYTF. DNA for the CDR3: TGTGCCAGCAGCTTGGGTGACAGTATCTTCTCTAACTATGGCTACACCTTC.

J is TRBJ2-2 and V is TRBV7-9; 7 nucleotides line up with TRBD2. CDR3 length: 16 residues. Germline-derived CDR1 and CDR2 are SEHNR and FQNEAQ (reference sequence). The junction had 7 bases not matched to a gene; V was cut back by 6 bases and J by 0 bases. The CDR3 coding sequence is TGTGCCAGCAGACTACCGAGCGGGGCGAACACCGGGGAGCTGTTTTTT. Its protein product is CASRLPSGANTGELFF.

The chain carries TRBV10-3 and TRBJ2-1, with a weak D call TRBD2 (6 bases). Trimming shortened V by 0 bases and J by 8 bases, and 14 bases separated the two germline ends. CDR3 length: 15 residues. CDR1 is ENHRY and CDR2 is SYGVKD in the germline V gene. CDR3 amino acids: CAISESIGGRDEQFF. The CDR3 bases are TGTGCCATCAGTGAGTCGATCGGGGGTAGGGATGAGCAGTTCTTC.